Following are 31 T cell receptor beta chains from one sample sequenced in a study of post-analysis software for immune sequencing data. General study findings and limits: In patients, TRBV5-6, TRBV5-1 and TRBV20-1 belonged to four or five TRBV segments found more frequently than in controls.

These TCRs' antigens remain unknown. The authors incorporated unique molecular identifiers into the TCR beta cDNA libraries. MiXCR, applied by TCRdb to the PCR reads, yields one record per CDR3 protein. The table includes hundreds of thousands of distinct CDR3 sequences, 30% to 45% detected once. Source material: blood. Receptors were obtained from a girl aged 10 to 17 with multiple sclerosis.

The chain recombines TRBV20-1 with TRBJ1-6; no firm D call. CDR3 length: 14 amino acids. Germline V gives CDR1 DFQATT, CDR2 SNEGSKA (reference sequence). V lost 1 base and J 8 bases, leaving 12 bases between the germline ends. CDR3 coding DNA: TGCAGTGCTAGAGGTCGGTCAGAGGATTCACCCCTCCACTTT. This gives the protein CSARGRSEDSPLHF.

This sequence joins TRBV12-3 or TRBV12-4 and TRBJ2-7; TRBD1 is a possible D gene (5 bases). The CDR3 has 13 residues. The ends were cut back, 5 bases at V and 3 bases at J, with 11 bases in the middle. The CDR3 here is CASSPDTLYEQYF. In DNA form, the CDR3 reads TGTGCCAGCAGTCCGGACACCCTCTACGAGCAGTACTTC.

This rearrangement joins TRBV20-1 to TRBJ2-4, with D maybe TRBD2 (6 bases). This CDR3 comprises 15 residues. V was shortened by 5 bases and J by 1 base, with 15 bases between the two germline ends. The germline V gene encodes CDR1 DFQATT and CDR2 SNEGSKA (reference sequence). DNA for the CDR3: TGCAGTGCTCCAAGACGGACTATGGCCAAAAACATTCAGTACTTC. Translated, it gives CSAPRRTMAKNIQYF.

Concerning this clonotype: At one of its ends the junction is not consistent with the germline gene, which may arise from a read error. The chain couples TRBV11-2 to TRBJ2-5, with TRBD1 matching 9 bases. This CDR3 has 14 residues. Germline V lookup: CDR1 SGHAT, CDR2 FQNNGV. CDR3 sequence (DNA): TGTGCCGGCAGCTCGGGACAGGGCAAAGAGACCCAGTACTTC. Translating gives CAGSSGQGKETQYF.

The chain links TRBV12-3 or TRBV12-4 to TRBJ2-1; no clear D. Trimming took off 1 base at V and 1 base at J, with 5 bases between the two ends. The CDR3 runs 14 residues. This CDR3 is CASSLGRSYNEQFF. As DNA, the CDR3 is TGTGCCAGCAGTTTAGGGCGATCCTACAATGAGCAGTTCTTC.

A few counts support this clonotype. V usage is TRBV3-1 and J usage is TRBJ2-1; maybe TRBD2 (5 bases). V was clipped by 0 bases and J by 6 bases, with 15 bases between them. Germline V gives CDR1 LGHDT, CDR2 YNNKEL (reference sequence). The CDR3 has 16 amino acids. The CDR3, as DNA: TGTGCCAGCAGCCAAGAAAAGTCCTACGGACTCAATGAGCAGTTCTTC. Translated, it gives CASSQEKSYGLNEQFF.

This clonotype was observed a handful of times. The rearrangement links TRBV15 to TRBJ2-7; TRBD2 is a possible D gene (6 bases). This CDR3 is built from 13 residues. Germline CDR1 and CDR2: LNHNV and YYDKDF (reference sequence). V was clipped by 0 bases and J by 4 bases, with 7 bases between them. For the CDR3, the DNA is TGTGCCACCAGCAGAGATAGCGGATACGAGCAGTACTTC. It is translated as CATSRDSGYEQYF.

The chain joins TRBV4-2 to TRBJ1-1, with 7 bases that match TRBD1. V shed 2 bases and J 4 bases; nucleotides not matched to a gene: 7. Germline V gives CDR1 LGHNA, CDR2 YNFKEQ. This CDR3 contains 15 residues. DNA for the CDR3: TGTGCCAGCAGCCAACGACAGGGAGGAGGCACTGAAGCTTTCTTT. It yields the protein CASSQRQGGGTEAFF.

Written as DNA, the CDR3 is TGTGCCAGCAGTCCGGGACCGCTGTTCTATGGCTACACCTTC. Its protein is CASSPGPLFYGYTF. The chain combines TRBV27 with TRBJ1-2; D possibly corresponds to TRBD1 (5 bases). The germline V gene encodes CDR1 MNHEY and CDR2 SMNVEV (reference sequence). Trimming cost V 5 bases and J 4 bases, with 14 bases left between them. The CDR3 totals 14 residues.

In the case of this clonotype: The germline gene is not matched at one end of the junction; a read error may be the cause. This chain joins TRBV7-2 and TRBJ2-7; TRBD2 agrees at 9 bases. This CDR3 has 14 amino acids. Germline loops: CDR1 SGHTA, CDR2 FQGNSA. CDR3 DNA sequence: TGTGTCAGCAGCTTATCTAGCGGGGAATACGAGCAGTACTTC. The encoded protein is CVSSLSSGEYEQYF.

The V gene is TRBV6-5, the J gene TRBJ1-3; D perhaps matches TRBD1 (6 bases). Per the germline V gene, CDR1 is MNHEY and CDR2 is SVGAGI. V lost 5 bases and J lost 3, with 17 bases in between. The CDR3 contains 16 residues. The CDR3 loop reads CASSSEGVWDGNTIYF. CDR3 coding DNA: TGTGCCAGCAGTAGCGAGGGGGTTTGGGATGGAAACACCATATATTTT.

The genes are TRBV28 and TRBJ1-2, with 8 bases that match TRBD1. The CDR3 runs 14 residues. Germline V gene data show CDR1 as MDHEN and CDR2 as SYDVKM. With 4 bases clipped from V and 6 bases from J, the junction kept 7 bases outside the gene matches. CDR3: CASSSEDRVDGYTF. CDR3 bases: TGTGCCAGCAGTTCAGAGGACAGGGTCGATGGCTACACCTTC.

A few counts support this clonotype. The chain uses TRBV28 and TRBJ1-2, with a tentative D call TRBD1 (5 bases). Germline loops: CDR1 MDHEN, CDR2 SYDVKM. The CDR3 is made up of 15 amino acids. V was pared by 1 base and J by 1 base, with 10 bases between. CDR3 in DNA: TGTGCCAGCAGTTTATCGGCGGGGGTTAACTATGGCTACACCTTC. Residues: CASSLSAGVNYGYTF.

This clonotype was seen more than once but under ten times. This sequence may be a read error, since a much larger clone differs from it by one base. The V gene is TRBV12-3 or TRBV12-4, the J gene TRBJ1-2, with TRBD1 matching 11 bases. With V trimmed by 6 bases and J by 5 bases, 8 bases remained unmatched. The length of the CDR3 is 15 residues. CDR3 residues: CASSPRTGGRYGYTF. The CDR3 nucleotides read TGTGCCAGCAGCCCTCGGACAGGGGGCCGGTATGGCTACACCTTC.

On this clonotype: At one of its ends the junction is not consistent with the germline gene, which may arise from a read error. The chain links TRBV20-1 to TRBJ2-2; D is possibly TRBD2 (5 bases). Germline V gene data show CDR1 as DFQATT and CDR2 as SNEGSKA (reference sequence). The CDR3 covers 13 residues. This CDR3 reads CSAEGASTGERFF. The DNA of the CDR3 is TGCAGTGCCGAGGGTGCTAGCACCGGGGAGCGGTTTTTT.

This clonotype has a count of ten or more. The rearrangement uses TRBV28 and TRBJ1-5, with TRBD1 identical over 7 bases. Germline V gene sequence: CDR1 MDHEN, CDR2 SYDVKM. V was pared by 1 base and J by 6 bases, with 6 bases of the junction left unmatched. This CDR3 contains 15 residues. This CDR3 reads CASSLSQGVGQPQHF. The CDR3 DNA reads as TGTGCCAGCAGTTTATCCCAGGGGGTTGGTCAGCCCCAGCATTTT. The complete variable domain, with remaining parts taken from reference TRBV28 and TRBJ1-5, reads DVKVTQSSRYLVKRTGEKVFLECVQDMDHENMFWYRQDPGLGLRLIYFSYDVKMKEKGDIPEGYSVSREKKERFSLILESASTNQTSMYLCASSLSQGVGQPQHFGDGTRLSIL.

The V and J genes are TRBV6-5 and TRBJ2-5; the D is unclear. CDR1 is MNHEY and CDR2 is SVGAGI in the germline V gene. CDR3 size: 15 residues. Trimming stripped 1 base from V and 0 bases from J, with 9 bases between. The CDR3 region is CASSYLAAYQETQYF. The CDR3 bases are TGTGCCAGCAGTTACTTGGCAGCCTACCAAGAGACCCAGTACTTC.

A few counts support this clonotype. CDR3 DNA: TGTGCCAGCAGCTCTATAGCGGGGGGGCCAAAAAACATTCAGTACTTC. It codes for CASSSIAGGPKNIQYF. The chain joins TRBV7-2 to TRBJ2-4; 11 nucleotides agree with TRBD2. After removal of 4 bases from V and 4 bases from J, the junction contained 6 bases not matched to a gene. This CDR3 has 16 residues. The V gene's germline CDR1 is SGHTA and CDR2 FQGNSA.

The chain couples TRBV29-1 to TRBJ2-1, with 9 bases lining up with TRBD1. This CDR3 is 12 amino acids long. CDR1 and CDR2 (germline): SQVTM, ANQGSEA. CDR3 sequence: CRGTGSHNEQFF. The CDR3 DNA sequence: TGCAGGGGGACAGGGTCCCACAATGAGCAGTTCTTC.

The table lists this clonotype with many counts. The DNA for the CDR3 is TGTGCCAGCAGCTTAGACAGGGCTGGGGCCAACGTCCTGACTTTC. This sequence encodes CASSLDRAGANVLTF. The chain links TRBV9 to TRBJ2-6; 7 bases agree with TRBD1. The germline V gene encodes CDR1 SGDLS and CDR2 YYNGEE. V lost 4 bases, J lost 2 bases, and 3 bases stayed unmatched. The CDR3 is 15 amino acids.

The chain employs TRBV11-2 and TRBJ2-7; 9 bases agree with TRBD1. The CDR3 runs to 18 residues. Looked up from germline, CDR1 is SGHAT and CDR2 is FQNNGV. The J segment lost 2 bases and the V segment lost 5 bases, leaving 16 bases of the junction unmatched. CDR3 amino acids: CASSPLNRGRGGTYEQYF. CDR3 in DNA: TGTGCCAGCAGCCCGTTGAACAGGGGGCGAGGAGGGACCTACGAGCAGTACTTC.

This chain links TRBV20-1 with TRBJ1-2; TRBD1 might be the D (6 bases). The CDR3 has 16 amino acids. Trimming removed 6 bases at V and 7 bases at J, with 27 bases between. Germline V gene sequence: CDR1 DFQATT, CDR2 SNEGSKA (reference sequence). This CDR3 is CSADTAAEGGDFGYTF. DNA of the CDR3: TGCAGTGCCGATACCGCCGCGGAGGGGGGCGACTTTGGCTACACCTTC.

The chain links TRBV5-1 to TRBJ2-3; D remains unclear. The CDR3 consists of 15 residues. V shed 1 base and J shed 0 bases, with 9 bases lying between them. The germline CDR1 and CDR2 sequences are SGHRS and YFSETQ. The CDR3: CASSLKTPSTDTQYF. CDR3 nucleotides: TGCGCCAGCAGCTTGAAGACCCCTAGCACAGATACGCAGTATTTT.

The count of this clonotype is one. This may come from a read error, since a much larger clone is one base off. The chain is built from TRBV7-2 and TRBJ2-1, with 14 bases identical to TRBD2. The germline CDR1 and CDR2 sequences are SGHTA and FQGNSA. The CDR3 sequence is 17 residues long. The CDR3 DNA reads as TGTGTCAGCAGCGCCCGACTAGCGGGGGGGTCCTACAATGAGCAGTTCTTC. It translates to CVSSARLAGGSYNEQFF.

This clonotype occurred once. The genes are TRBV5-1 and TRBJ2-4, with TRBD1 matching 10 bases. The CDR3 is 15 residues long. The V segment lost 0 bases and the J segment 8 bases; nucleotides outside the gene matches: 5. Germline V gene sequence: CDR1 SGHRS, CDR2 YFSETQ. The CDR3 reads CASSLGQGALDIQYF. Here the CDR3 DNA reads TGCGCCAGCAGCTTGGGACAGGGGGCTTTGGACATTCAGTACTTC.

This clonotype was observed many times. CDR3 DNA: TGTGCCAGCAATGCGAGAACCTACAATGAGCAGTTCTTC. It codes for CASNARTYNEQFF. The rearrangement joins TRBV6-2 or TRBV6-3 to TRBJ2-1, with D unclear. The V end was cut by 7 bases, the J end by 2 bases, with 9 bases between. The CDR3 extends over 13 amino acids. Germline V gives CDR1 MNHEY, CDR2 SVGEGT.

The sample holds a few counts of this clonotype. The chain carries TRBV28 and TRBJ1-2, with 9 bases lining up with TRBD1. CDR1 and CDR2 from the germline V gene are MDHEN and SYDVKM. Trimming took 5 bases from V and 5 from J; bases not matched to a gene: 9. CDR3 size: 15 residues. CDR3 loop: CASSGRGTGSYGYTF. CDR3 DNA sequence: TGTGCCAGCAGTGGCCGTGGGACAGGGTCGTATGGCTACACCTTC.

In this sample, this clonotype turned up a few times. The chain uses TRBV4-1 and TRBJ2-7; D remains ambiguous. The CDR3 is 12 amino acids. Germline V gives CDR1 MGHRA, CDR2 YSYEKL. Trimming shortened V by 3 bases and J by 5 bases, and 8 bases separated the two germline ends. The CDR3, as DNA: TGCGCCAGCAGCCATCCCCGAGACGAGCAGTACTTC. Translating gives CASSHPRDEQYF.

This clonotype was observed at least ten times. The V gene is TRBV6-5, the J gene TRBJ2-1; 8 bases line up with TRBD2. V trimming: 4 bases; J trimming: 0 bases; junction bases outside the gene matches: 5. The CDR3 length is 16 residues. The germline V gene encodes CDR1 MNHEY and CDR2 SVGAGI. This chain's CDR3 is CASSFSGGPSYNEQFF. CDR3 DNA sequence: TGTGCCAGCAGTTTCAGCGGGGGTCCCTCCTACAATGAGCAGTTCTTC.

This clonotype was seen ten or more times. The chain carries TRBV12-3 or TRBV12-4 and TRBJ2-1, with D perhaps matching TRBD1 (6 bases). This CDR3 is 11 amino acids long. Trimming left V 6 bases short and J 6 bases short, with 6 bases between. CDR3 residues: CASSRGNEQFF. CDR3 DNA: TGTGCCAGCAGCAGGGGCAATGAGCAGTTCTTC.

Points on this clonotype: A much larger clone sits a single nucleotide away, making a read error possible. The CDR3 sequence is CANSSQRSYEQYF. In nucleotides, the CDR3 is TGCGCCAACAGCTCACAGCGTTCCTACGAGCAGTACTTC. This chain joins TRBV5-1 and TRBJ2-4, with D hard to call. The J call could be wrong; TRBJ2-7 is a better fit for the DNA end. This CDR3 spans 13 amino acids. The germline V gene has CDR1 SGHRS and CDR2 YFSETQ.